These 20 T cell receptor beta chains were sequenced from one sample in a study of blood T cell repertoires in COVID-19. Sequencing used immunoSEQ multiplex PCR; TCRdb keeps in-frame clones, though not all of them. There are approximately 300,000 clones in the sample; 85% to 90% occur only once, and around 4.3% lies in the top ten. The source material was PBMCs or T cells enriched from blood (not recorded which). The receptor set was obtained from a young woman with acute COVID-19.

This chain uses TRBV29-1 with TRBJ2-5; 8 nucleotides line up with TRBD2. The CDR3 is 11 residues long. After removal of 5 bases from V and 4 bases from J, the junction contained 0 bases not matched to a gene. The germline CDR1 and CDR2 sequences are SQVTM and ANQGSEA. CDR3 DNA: TGCAGCGTTCGGGAGGGAGAGACCCAGTACTTC. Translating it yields CSVREGETQYF.

The CDR3 sequence: CASSTQDRGRLGEAFF. CDR3 nucleotide sequence: TGTGCCAGTAGTACCCAAGACAGGGGGAGGTTGGGTGAAGCTTTCTTT. V is TRBV19 and J is TRBJ1-1; 9 bases agree with TRBD1. Germline loops: CDR1 LNHDA, CDR2 SQIVND (reference sequence). The CDR3 is made up of 16 amino acids. The V segment lost 4 bases and the J segment 7 bases; nucleotides outside the gene matches: 13.

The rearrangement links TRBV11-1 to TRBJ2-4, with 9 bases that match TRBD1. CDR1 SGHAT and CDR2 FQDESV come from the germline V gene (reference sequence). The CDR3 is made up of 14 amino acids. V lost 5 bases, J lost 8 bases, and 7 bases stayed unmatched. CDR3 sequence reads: CASSTRDRGDIQYF. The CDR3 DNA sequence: TGTGCCAGCAGCACCCGCGACAGGGGGGACATTCAGTACTTC.

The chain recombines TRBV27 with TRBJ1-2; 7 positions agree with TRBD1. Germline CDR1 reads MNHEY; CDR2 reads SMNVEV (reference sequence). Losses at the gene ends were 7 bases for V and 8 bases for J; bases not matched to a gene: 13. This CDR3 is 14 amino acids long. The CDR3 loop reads CASTGQYPLGGYTF. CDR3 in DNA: TGTGCCAGCACGGGACAGTACCCCTTGGGGGGCTACACCTTC.

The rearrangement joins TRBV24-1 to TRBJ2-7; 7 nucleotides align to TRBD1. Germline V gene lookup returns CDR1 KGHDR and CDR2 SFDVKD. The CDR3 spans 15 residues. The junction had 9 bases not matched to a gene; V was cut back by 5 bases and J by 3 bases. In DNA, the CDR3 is TGTGCCACCAGTGCCTACGAACAGGGGAACTACGAGCAGTACTTC. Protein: CATSAYEQGNYEQYF.

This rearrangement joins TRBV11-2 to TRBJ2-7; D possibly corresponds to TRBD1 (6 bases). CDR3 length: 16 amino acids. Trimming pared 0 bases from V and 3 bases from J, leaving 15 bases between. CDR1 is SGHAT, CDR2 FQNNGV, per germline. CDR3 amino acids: CASSLDTRQVFYEQYF. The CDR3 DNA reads TGTGCCAGCAGCTTAGATACCCGACAGGTCTTCTACGAGCAGTACTTC.

CDR3 loop: CTSSQDSWLSGTPPPTGGYTF. In nucleotides, the CDR3 is TGCACCAGCAGCCAAGATTCGTGGTTGTCAGGGACTCCTCCTCCTACGGGTGGCTACACCTTC. The rearrangement joins TRBV1 to TRBJ1-2. TRBV1 constitutes a pseudogene. The CDR3 extends over 21 amino acids.

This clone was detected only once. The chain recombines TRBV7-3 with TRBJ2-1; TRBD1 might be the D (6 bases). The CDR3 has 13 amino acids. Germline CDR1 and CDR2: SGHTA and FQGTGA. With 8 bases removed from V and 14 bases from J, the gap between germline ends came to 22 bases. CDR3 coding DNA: TGTGCCAGCGCCGAAGGGGCTGGGGGCCCGAAGTTCTTC. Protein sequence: CASAEGAGGPKFF.

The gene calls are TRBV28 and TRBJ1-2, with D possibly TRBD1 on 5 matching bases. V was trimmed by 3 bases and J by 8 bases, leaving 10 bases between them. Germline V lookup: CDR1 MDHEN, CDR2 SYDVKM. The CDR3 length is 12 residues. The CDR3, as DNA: TGTGCCAGCAGTTTGGGGCGGTTAGGCTACACCTTC. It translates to CASSLGRLGYTF.

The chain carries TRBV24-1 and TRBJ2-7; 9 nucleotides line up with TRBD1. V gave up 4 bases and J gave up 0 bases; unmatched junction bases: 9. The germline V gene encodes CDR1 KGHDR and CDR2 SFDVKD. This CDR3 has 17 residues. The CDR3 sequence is CATSDSGQGRYSYEQYF. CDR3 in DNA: TGTGCCACCAGTGACTCCGGACAGGGGCGCTACTCCTACGAGCAGTACTTC.

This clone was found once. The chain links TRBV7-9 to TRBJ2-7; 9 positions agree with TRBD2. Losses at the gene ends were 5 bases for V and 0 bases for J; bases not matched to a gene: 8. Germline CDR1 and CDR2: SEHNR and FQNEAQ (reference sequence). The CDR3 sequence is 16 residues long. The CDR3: CASSEGLASSSYEQYF. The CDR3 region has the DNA TGTGCCAGCAGCGAAGGACTAGCGTCAAGCTCCTACGAGCAGTACTTC.

DNA of the CDR3: TGTGCCAGCAGCCAAGAATACACTAGCGGGAGCGAGCAGTACTTC. It specifies CASSQEYTSGSEQYF. The rearrangement links TRBV14 to TRBJ2-7; 11 nucleotides match TRBD2. CDR1 is SGHDN, CDR2 FVKESK, per germline. V was clipped by 0 bases and J by 6 bases; unmatched bases: 4. The CDR3 runs to 15 residues.

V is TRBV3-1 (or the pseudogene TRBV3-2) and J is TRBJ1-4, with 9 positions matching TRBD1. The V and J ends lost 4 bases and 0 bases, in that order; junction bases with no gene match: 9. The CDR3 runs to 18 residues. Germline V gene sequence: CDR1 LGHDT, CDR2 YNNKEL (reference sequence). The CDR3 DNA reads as TGTGCCAGCAGCCGCCTAGGGGGGACAGGGACAACTAATGAAAAACTGTTTTTT. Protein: CASSRLGGTGTTNEKLFF.

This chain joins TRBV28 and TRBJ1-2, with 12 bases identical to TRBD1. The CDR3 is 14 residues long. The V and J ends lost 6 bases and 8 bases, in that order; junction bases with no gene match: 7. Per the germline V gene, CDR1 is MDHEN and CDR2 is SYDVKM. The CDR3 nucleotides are TGTGCCAGCAGCACGGGACAGGGGGCGGAGGGCTACACCTTC. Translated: CASSTGQGAEGYTF.

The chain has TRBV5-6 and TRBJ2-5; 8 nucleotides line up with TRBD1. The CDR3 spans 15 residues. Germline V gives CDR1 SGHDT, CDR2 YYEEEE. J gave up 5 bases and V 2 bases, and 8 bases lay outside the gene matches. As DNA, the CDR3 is TGTGCCAGCAGCTTACGACAGGGGTTTGGCGAGACCCAGTACTTC. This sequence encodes CASSLRQGFGETQYF.

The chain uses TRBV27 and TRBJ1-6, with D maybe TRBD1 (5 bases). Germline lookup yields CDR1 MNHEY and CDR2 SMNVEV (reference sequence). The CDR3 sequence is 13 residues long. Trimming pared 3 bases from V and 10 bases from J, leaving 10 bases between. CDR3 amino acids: CASSLVSGSPLHF. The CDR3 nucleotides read TGTGCCAGCAGTTTGGTTTCAGGGTCACCCCTCCACTTT.

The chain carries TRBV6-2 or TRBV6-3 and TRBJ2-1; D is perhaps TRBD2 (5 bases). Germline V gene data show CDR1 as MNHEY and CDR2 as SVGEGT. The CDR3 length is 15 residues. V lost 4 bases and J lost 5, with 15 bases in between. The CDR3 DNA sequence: TGTGCCAGCAGTTCGGTTAAAAGACTAAACAATGAGCAGTTCTTC. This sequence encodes CASSSVKRLNNEQFF.

CDR3 sequence: CASSATDSAPYTF. The CDR3 DNA follows: TGCGCCAGCAGCGCCACGGACAGTGCCCCGTACACCTTC. V and J are TRBV5-1 and TRBJ1-2; a possible D gene is TRBD1 (6 bases). Germline CDR1 reads SGHRS; CDR2 reads YFSETQ. The CDR3 has 13 residues. V shed 4 bases and J shed 11 bases, with 18 bases lying between them.

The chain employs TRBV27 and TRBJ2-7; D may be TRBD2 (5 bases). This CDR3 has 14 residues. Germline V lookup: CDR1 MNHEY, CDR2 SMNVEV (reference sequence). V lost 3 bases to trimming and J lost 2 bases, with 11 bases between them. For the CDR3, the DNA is TGTGCCAGCAGTTTGCGGGCCATGACCTACGAGCAGTACTTC. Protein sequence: CASSLRAMTYEQYF.

The CDR3 is CASTPDGSSYNEQFF. CDR3 DNA: TGTGCCAGTACTCCGGATGGGAGCTCCTACAATGAGCAGTTCTTC. This sequence joins TRBV19 and TRBJ2-1, with D tentatively TRBD2 (5 bases). V was shortened by 7 bases and J by 0 bases, with 13 bases between the two germline ends. Per germline, CDR1 LNHDA and CDR2 SQIVND (reference sequence). The CDR3 totals 15 residues.